The source of this TCR beta chain is a study of somatic mutations in cytotoxic T cells in rheumatoid arthritis. V dropped 6 bases and J dropped 1 base, with 12 bases sitting between them. Germline V gives CDR1 SEHNR, CDR2 FQNEAQ (reference sequence). This CDR3 region has 14 residues. This table comes from immunoSEQ multiplex PCR, and its TCRdb copy is limited to in-frame clones, with some not included. The profile covers 15,000 to 20,000 clones, with 60% to 85% appearing a single time and about 11% taken by the ten largest. The J gene is TRBJ1-1, the V gene TRBV7-9; D perhaps matches TRBD1 (6 bases). The sequenced sample consisted of CD8+ T cells sorted from blood. The receptor was derived from an adult with rheumatoid arthritis. The CDR3 region is CASRLGGQNTEAFF. CDR3 nucleotide sequence: TGTGCCAGCAGGTTGGGGGGACAGAACACTGAAGCTTTCTTT.